Below, 29 T cell receptor beta chains from the same sample are listed, as sequenced in a study of T cell clonality in common variable immunodeficiency. Notes on the study in general: Fewer deletions and N-nucleotide insertions were reportedly seen in common variable immunodeficiency TCR beta sequences.

No antigens are known for them. Here immunoSEQ multiplex PCR was the method, and the copy in TCRdb shows in-frame clones only, minus some. The sample was found to contain about 33,000 clones, and every one recurs. The source material was peripheral blood mononuclear cells. The receptors here all came from a human donor with common variable immunodeficiency.

Only a few counts were recorded for this clone. The read gets to within 3 residues of the CDR3 end, and the germline J gene fills in the rest. The J gene is TRBJ1-2, the V gene TRBV7-3, with 7 bases fitting TRBD1. The CDR3 runs to 13 residues. Germline V lookup: CDR1 SGHTA, CDR2 FQGTGA. Here the CDR3 reads CASSPGTVSGYTF. CDR3 DNA (partial): TGTGCCAGCAGCCCCGGGACAGTAAGCGGC.

Of note for this clone: The read ends 3 residues early relative to the CDR3; the germline J gene fills the gap. The V call is TRBV19, the J call TRBJ1-5; D gene ambiguous. Germline V gene sequence: CDR1 LNHDA, CDR2 SQIVND (reference sequence). Trimming took off 0 bases at V and 1 base at J, with 7 bases between the two ends. The CDR3 runs 15 residues. The CDR3 loop reads CASSIEAESNQPQHF. The part of the CDR3 DNA that was read is TGTGCCAGTAGTATAGAAGCGGAGAGCAATCAGCCC.

At least ten counts were recorded for this clone. The read comes to an end 3 residues before the CDR3 does, leaving the germline J gene to fill in the end. V and J are TRBV30 and TRBJ1-6, with TRBD1 as a possible D gene (5 bases). Trimming removed 4 bases from V and 7 bases from J, with 5 bases in between. The CDR3 sequence is 11 residues long. Germline V gene sequence: CDR1 GTSNPN, CDR2 SVGIG (reference sequence). The CDR3 here is CAWKGNSPLHF. CDR3 bases read: TGTGCCTGGAAGGGGAATTCACCC.

To note about this clone: The CDR3 goes on 3 residues after the read ends, and that part is filled in from the germline J gene. This rearrangement joins TRBV7-2 to TRBJ2-7; no firm D call. Germline CDR1 and CDR2: SGHTA and FQGNSA. The CDR3 has 12 residues. Trimming cost V 2 bases and J 2 bases, with 4 bases left between them. CDR3 bases read: TGTGCCAGCAGCTTACGGGCCTACGAG. Translating gives CASSLRAYE. The whole CDR3 is CASSLRAYEQYF.

Comment on this clone: The read terminates 3 residues before the CDR3 end, so the remaining end is supplied by the germline J gene. The V and J genes are TRBV2 and TRBJ2-3, with 10 bases that match TRBD2. V shed 1 base and J 1 base; nucleotides not matched to a gene: 8. The CDR3 loop spans 18 amino acids. Per germline, CDR1 SNHLY and CDR2 FYNNEI. Here the CDR3 reads CASSEVGGTSVGTDTQYF. The sequenced CDR3 bases are TGTGCCAGCAGTGAAGTAGGGGGGACTAGCGTAGGCACAGATACG.

In its sample, this clone was seen a few times. Read coverage stops 3 residues before the CDR3 terminus; the germline J gene supplies the remainder. The genes are TRBV5-1 and TRBJ2-7; 8 nucleotides agree with TRBD1. The germline CDR1 and CDR2 sequences are SGHRS and YFSETQ. The trim removed 1 base at V and 6 bases at J, leaving 6 bases unmatched. The CDR3 loop spans 14 amino acids. The sequenced part of the CDR3 DNA is TGCGCCAGCAGCTTGCCGTTCGACAGGGGCGAG. This translates into CASSLPFDRGE. The CDR3 in full is CASSLPFDRGEQYF.

Regarding this clone: Read sequence stops 3 residues before the CDR3 end, and the germline J gene provides the missing end. The rearrangement joins TRBV6-2 or TRBV6-3 to TRBJ2-1, with D tentatively TRBD1 (6 bases). CDR3 length: 13 amino acids. CDR1 and CDR2 (germline): MNHEY, SVGEGT. V lost 2 bases to trimming and J lost 7 bases, with 9 bases between them. CDR3 amino acids: CASSYQGTNEQFF. The DNA read from the CDR3 is TGTGCCAGCAGTTACCAGGGGACGAATGAG.

At least ten counts were recorded for this clone. The sequenced fragment ends 3 residues before the CDR3 boundary, so the rest is inferred from the germline J gene. The gene calls are TRBV6-2 or TRBV6-3 and TRBJ1-2, with D perhaps matching TRBD1 (5 bases). The CDR3 spans 13 residues. V was clipped by 8 bases and J by 4 bases, with 14 bases between them. CDR1 MNHEY and CDR2 SVGEGT come from the germline V gene. The sequenced CDR3 bases are TGTGCCAGCTGCCCAGGGCTGAGCTATGGC. Its protein is CASCPGLSYG. The CDR3 reads in full as CASCPGLSYGYTF.

This clone was seen a few times. Germline is not matched at one junction end, which may reflect a read error. The read halts 3 residues ahead of the CDR3 end, with the missing end drawn from the germline J gene. V is TRBV5-3 and J is TRBJ1-2, with D possibly TRBD1 on 5 matching bases. TRBV5-3 is an ORF, with its function uncertain. The CDR3 runs 18 residues. CDR3 DNA (partial): TGTGCCAGAAGCCTTCAAAGTCCTCGGCAGGGCGCTAACCATGGC. This encodes CARSLQSPRQGANHG. The entire CDR3 reads CARSLQSPRQGANHGYTF.

This clone was found many times. The CDR3 end is not reached by the read, which stops 3 residues before it; the germline J gene fills it in. The rearrangement uses TRBV20-1 and TRBJ1-2; D is unresolved. V lost 1 base, J lost 6 bases, and 9 bases lay in between. The CDR3 covers 12 residues. CDR1 is DFQATT and CDR2 is SNEGSKA in the germline V gene (reference sequence). This CDR3 is CSARVSSDGYTF. CDR3 bases read: TGCAGTGCTAGAGTTTCCTCCGATGGC.

Regarding this clone: With the read ending 3 residues before the CDR3 end, the germline J gene is used to fill in that end. The same CDR3 arises from other DNA sequences in this sample as well. The V gene is TRBV7-2, the J gene TRBJ1-1; 8 positions match TRBD1. CDR1 SGHTA and CDR2 FQGNSA come from the germline V gene. The CDR3 length is 14 residues. V shed 2 bases and J 4 bases; nucleotides not matched to a gene: 3. The part of the CDR3 DNA that was read is TGTGCCAGCAGCTTAAGGCAGGGGGCCACTGAA. Its translation is CASSLRQGATE. The full CDR3 is CASSLRQGATEAFF.

This clone was seen at least ten times. The observed sequence ends 3 residues before the CDR3 terminus, with the missing tail filled in from the germline J gene. This chain links TRBV19 with TRBJ2-3, with TRBD1 identical over 12 bases. The CDR3 is 17 amino acids. V lost 2 bases, J lost 2 bases, and 5 bases stayed unmatched. Per the germline V gene, CDR1 is LNHDA and CDR2 is SQIVND (reference sequence). The CDR3 sequence is CASSISAGQGATDTQYF. CDR3 DNA (partial): TGTGCCAGTAGTATATCGGCGGGACAGGGGGCCACAGATACG.

This clone was recorded a few times. The CDR3 is cut off 3 residues early in the read; its end comes from the germline J gene. The rearrangement uses TRBV2 and TRBJ2-5; TRBD2 might be the D (5 bases). From germline, CDR1 is SNHLY and CDR2 FYNNEI. The CDR3 covers 12 residues. Trimming removed 4 bases from V and 5 bases from J, with 8 bases in between. Partial CDR3 DNA: TGTGCCAGCAGTGCGGGCGGGGAGACC. It is translated as CASSAGGET. The entire CDR3 protein reads CASSAGGETQYF.

This clone was observed at least ten times. The read terminates 3 residues before the CDR3 end, so the remaining end is supplied by the germline J gene. The genes are TRBV6-1 and TRBJ2-5, with D tentatively TRBD1 or TRBD2 (5 bases each). Trimming shortened V by 4 bases and J by 1 base, and 16 bases separated the two germline ends. The CDR3 has 16 residues. Germline values: CDR1 MNHNS, CDR2 SASEGT. CDR3 residues: CASSVRAGSSQETQYF. The part of the CDR3 DNA that was read is TGTGCCAGCAGTGTACGCGCAGGGAGTAGCCAAGAGACC.

The CDR3 DNA, read in part, is TGTGCCAGCTCACCGGAAGGGGGGGCCATCGCGGATACG. It encodes CASSPEGGAIADT. The CDR3 as a whole reads CASSPEGGAIADTQYF. V is TRBV18 and J is TRBJ2-3; maybe TRBD2 (7 bases). Sequencing ends 3 residues short of the CDR3 end; the germline J gene provides the rest. V was shortened by 3 bases and J by 6 bases, with 19 bases between the two germline ends. Germline CDR1 and CDR2: KGHSH and LQKENI. The CDR3 covers 16 residues.

This clone was detected ten times or more. Read sequence stops 3 residues before the CDR3 end, and the germline J gene provides the missing end. The V call is TRBV30, the J call TRBJ1-4; 8 nucleotides match TRBD1. The germline CDR1 and CDR2 sequences are GTSNPN and SVGIG (reference sequence). V shed 2 bases, J shed 7 bases, and the junction held 9 bases outside the gene matches. The CDR3 has 15 amino acids. The CDR3 is CAWSLSQGEVEKLFF. CDR3 bases read: TGTGCCTGGAGTTTATCACAGGGGGAGGTTGAAAAA.

This clone was detected ten times or more. The sequence runs out 3 residues before the end of the CDR3; the remainder is reconstructed from the germline J gene. The chain links TRBV27 to TRBJ2-2; D is ambiguous. CDR3 size: 12 residues. V shed 5 bases and J shed 4 bases, with 5 bases lying between them. Germline CDR1 is MNHEY and CDR2 is SMNVEV (reference sequence). This CDR3 reads CASSTRTGELFF. Incomplete CDR3 DNA: TGTGCCAGCAGTACACGCACCGGGGAG.

A remark on this clone: The read stops 3 residues short of the end of the CDR3; the missing end is completed from the germline J gene. The chain is built from TRBV5-1 and TRBJ2-5, with D possibly matching TRBD2 (7 bases). The CDR3 runs to 15 residues. CDR1 is SGHRS, CDR2 YFSETQ, per germline. With 0 bases removed from V and 5 bases from J, the gap between germline ends came to 14 bases. The CDR3 region is CASSLEGGRGETQYF. The CDR3 bases that were read are TGCGCCAGCAGCTTGGAGGGGGGGCGTGGGGAGACC.

This clone was seen only a few times. The CDR3 is cut off 3 residues early in the read; its end comes from the germline J gene. J is TRBJ2-7 and V is TRBV19; D may be TRBD2 (5 bases). Germline assignment: CDR1 LNHDA and CDR2 SQIVND (reference sequence). The CDR3 has 14 amino acids. Trimming stripped 5 bases from V and 2 bases from J, with 13 bases between. The CDR3: CASSSLSAAYEQYF. Partial CDR3 DNA: TGTGCCAGTAGTTCGCTTAGCGCCGCCTACGAG.

This clone was seen a few times. The CDR3 goes on 3 residues after the read ends, and that part is filled in from the germline J gene. V gene TRBV2 combines with J gene TRBJ2-3, with D possibly matching TRBD1 (6 bases). CDR3 length equals 13 residues. Per the germline V gene, CDR1 is SNHLY and CDR2 is FYNNEI. The ends were cut back, 8 bases at V and 6 bases at J, with 15 bases in the middle. CDR3 bases read: TGTGCCAGCCGGACAGAAAGGTCGGATACG. Amino acid sequence: CASRTERSDT. The full CDR3 is CASRTERSDTQYF.

Concerning this clone itself: The read ends 3 residues before the CDR3 terminus; that terminus is restored from the germline J gene. The rearrangement links TRBV18 to TRBJ2-5; 15 nucleotides agree with TRBD2. The CDR3 loop spans 16 amino acids. Per germline, CDR1 KGHSH and CDR2 LQKENI. Losses at the gene ends were 3 bases for V and 2 bases for J; bases not matched to a gene: 1. CDR3: CASSPGLAGGQETQYF. CDR3 bases read: TGTGCCAGCTCACCGGGACTAGCGGGGGGACAAGAGACC.

This clone was seen at least ten times. The read terminates 3 residues before the CDR3 end, so the remaining end is supplied by the germline J gene. The J gene is TRBJ1-5, the V gene TRBV2, with D possibly being TRBD1 (5 bases). The V end lost 6 bases, the J end lost 4 bases, and 19 bases lay between the germline ends. The CDR3 is 16 residues long. Per germline, CDR1 SNHLY and CDR2 FYNNEI. CDR3 loop: CASRAGAQGGNQPQHF. CDR3 DNA (partial): TGTGCCAGCAGAGCTGGGGCGCAGGGAGGGAATCAGCCC. Variable domain in full (rest from reference TRBV2 and TRBJ1-5): EPEVTQTPSHQVTQMGQEVILRCVPISNHLYFYWYRQILGQKVEFLVSFYNNEISEKSEIFDDQFSVERPDGSNFTLKIRSTKLEDSAMYFCASRAGAQGGNQPQHFGDGTRLSIL.

This clone was found a few times. The read ends 3 residues before the CDR3 terminus; that terminus is restored from the germline J gene. The chain combines TRBV18 with TRBJ1-3, with D tentatively TRBD1 (6 bases). The CDR3 totals 17 residues. V was clipped by 2 bases and J by 0 bases, with 14 bases between them. Germline CDR1 KGHSH, CDR2 LQKENI. The covered CDR3 bases are TGTGCCAGCTCACCAACGGACAGATCCTACTCTGGAAACACC. Its translation is CASSPTDRSYSGNT. The whole CDR3 region reads CASSPTDRSYSGNTIYF.

Concerning this clone: Read coverage stops 3 residues before the CDR3 terminus; the germline J gene supplies the remainder. The rearrangement uses TRBV7-3 and TRBJ1-2, with 9 bases aligning to TRBD1. Germline CDR1 and CDR2: SGHTA and FQGTGA. V was pared by 5 bases and J by 6 bases, with 13 bases of the junction left unmatched. The CDR3 runs to 16 residues. The CDR3 sequence: CASSPAPGTGSDGYTF. CDR3 DNA (partial): TGTGCCAGCAGCCCCGCCCCCGGGACAGGGAGCGATGGC.

In this sample, this clone turned up a few times. The read falls 3 residues short of the CDR3 end, and the missing part is taken from the germline J gene. The gene calls are TRBV30 and TRBJ1-6; D unresolved. This CDR3 comprises 14 residues. V was shortened by 4 bases and J by 7 bases, with 14 bases between the two germline ends. Germline assignment: CDR1 GTSNPN and CDR2 SVGIG (reference sequence). CDR3 bases read: TGTGCCTGGACCGCGGATTCTCTCAATTCACCC. It specifies CAWTADSLNSP. The CDR3 in full is CAWTADSLNSPLHF.

Details on this clone: The CDR3 end is not reached by the read, which stops 3 residues before it; the germline J gene fills it in. The rearrangement uses TRBV19 and TRBJ1-1, with 10 bases aligning to TRBD1. CDR3 length: 17 amino acids. Germline assignment: CDR1 LNHDA and CDR2 SQIVND (reference sequence). Trimming took 1 base from V and 4 from J; bases not matched to a gene: 9. Partial CDR3 DNA: TGTGCCAGTAGTATAGGGGCTCCGGGGACAGGGGCCACTGAA. This gives the protein CASSIGAPGTGATE. The whole CDR3 region reads CASSIGAPGTGATEAFF.

Points on this clone: The CDR3 end lies 3 residues beyond the end of the read and is filled in from the germline J gene. This sequence joins TRBV7-9 and TRBJ1-1; D gene unclear. V lost 6 bases and J 0 bases, leaving 8 bases between the germline ends. In germline, CDR1 is SEHNR, CDR2 FQNEAQ (reference sequence). CDR3 length: 13 amino acids. The covered CDR3 bases are TGTGCCAGCAGTTATACAGTGAACACTGAA. It codes for CASSYTVNTE. The full CDR3 protein is CASSYTVNTEAFF.

As concerns this clone: The read terminates 3 residues ahead of where the CDR3 ends, so the germline J gene completes it. The V gene is TRBV10-2, the J gene TRBJ1-1; 9 bases map to TRBD1. Looked up from germline, CDR1 is WSHSY and CDR2 is SAAADI. Trimming cost V 2 bases and J 1 base; bases outside gene matches: 5. The CDR3 loop spans 16 amino acids. The DNA read from the CDR3 is TGCGCCAGCAGTGAGCCTAAGGGACAGGGGAACACTGAA. Translated, it gives CASSEPKGQGNTE. The full-length CDR3 reads as CASSEPKGQGNTEAFF.

This clone was detected only a few times. The read ends 3 residues shy of where the CDR3 ends; the end is completed using the germline J gene. V usage is TRBV2 and J usage is TRBJ1-5, with 7 positions matching TRBD1. The CDR3 spans 14 residues. V gave up 4 bases and J gave up 3 bases; unmatched junction bases: 3. CDR1 SNHLY and CDR2 FYNNEI come from the germline V gene. CDR3 region: CASSVGQDNQPQHF. CDR3 bases read: TGTGCCAGCAGTGTCGGACAGGACAATCAGCCC.